Below are 23 T cell receptor beta chains sequenced from a single sample in a study of cytomegalovirus exposure and HLA in healthy donors. PCR was performed using 60 Vbeta and 13 Jbeta primers. The assay was immunoSEQ multiplex PCR, and TCRdb's table has in-frame clones only and misses some. The sample lists more than 80,000 clones, 86% occurring once. Input material: PBMCs. These receptors were taken from a young man in good health and CMV-seropositive.

The CDR3 DNA sequence: TGTGCCAGCAGCTTAGGCGGTCAGGGGGCGGAGGAGCAGTACTTC. This sequence encodes CASSLGGQGAEEQYF. The chain carries TRBV7-9 and TRBJ2-7; TRBD1 agrees at 8 bases. There are 15 residues in the CDR3. With V trimmed by 1 base and J by 7 bases, 9 bases remained unmatched. CDR1 is SEHNR and CDR2 is FQNEAQ in the germline V gene (reference sequence).

The genes are TRBV5-1 and TRBJ2-5; TRBD2 matches 13 bases. Trimming removed 4 bases from V and 5 bases from J; junction bases left unmatched: 11. The CDR3 is 17 residues long. Germline V lookup: CDR1 SGHRS, CDR2 YFSETQ. The CDR3 reads CASSPTSGRAAGETQYF. In DNA, the CDR3 is TGCGCCAGCAGCCCCACTAGCGGGAGGGCCGCTGGGGAGACCCAGTACTTC. Drawing the rest from reference TRBV5-1 and TRBJ2-5, the complete variable domain is KAGVTQTPRYLIKTRGQQVTLSCSPISGHRSVSWYQQTPGQGLQFLFEYFSETQRNKGNFPGRFSGRQFSNSRSEMNVSTLELGDSALYLCASSPTSGRAAGETQYFGPGTRLLVL.

In DNA form, the CDR3 reads TGTGCCAGCTCACCGCGCCTACTCGGGGGCTACACCTTC. Amino acid sequence: CASSPRLLGGYTF. V and J are TRBV18 and TRBJ1-2; D ambiguous. In germline, CDR1 is KGHSH, CDR2 LQKENI. The CDR3 has 13 residues. V shed 3 bases and J shed 8 bases, with 13 bases lying between them.

The CDR3 DNA reads as TGCGCCAGCAGCCAACGAGGCGGGGTGACTAATGAAAAACTGTTTTTT. Protein sequence: CASSQRGGVTNEKLFF. The gene calls are TRBV4-1 and TRBJ1-4; D ambiguous. With 2 bases removed from V and 2 bases from J, the gap between germline ends came to 12 bases. CDR3 length: 16 amino acids. The germline gives CDR1 MGHRA, CDR2 YSYEKL.

This clone showed up just once. The chain employs TRBV7-8 and TRBJ2-7; 13 nucleotides match TRBD2. The junction had 2 bases not matched to a gene; V was cut back by 1 base and J by 5 bases. CDR3 length: 15 amino acids. Per germline, CDR1 SGHVS and CDR2 FQNEAQ. The CDR3 coding sequence is TGTGCCAGCAGCTTAGGGACTAGCGGGAGCCACGAGCAGTACTTC. Protein: CASSLGTSGSHEQYF.

This rearrangement joins TRBV29-1 to TRBJ1-2; TRBD1 matches at 10 bases. Germline trimming cut 6 bases from V and 8 bases from J; bases unmatched to any gene: 9. Germline assignment: CDR1 SQVTM and CDR2 ANQGSEA. CDR3 length: 13 amino acids. The CDR3: CSVDQTGGRGYTF. DNA for the CDR3: TGCAGCGTCGACCAGACAGGGGGCCGGGGCTACACCTTC.

The gene calls are TRBV5-1 and TRBJ1-1; D not resolved. The germline gives CDR1 SGHRS, CDR2 YFSETQ. CDR3 size: 14 residues. The ends were cut back, 0 bases at V and 7 bases at J, with 13 bases in the middle. The CDR3 nucleotides read TGCGCCAGCAGCTTGGAAGAGGCGATGGGTGAAGCTTTCTTT. Translated, it gives CASSLEEAMGEAFF. The full variable domain, completed using reference TRBV5-1 and TRBJ1-1, is KAGVTQTPRYLIKTRGQQVTLSCSPISGHRSVSWYQQTPGQGLQFLFEYFSETQRNKGNFPGRFSGRQFSNSRSEMNVSTLELGDSALYLCASSLEEAMGEAFFGQGTRLTVV.

This clone was seen once. The V gene is TRBV2, the J gene TRBJ2-7; D possibly corresponds to TRBD2 (5 bases). V was cut by 0 bases and J by 5 bases, with 8 bases left in between. The CDR3 covers 13 residues. Germline assignment: CDR1 SNHLY and CDR2 FYNNEI. The CDR3 DNA sequence: TGTGCCAGCAGTGAAGCAGGACTTGACGAGCAGTACTTC. Translating it yields CASSEAGLDEQYF.

This rearrangement joins TRBV19 to TRBJ1-1; no clear D gene. The V and J ends lost 1 base and 1 base respectively, with 10 bases between them. CDR1 LNHDA and CDR2 SQIVND come from the germline V gene (reference sequence). The CDR3 consists of 15 residues. CDR3 nucleotides: TGTGCCAGTAGTATAGTTCAGGCGCCGAACACTGAAGCTTTCTTT. Protein product: CASSIVQAPNTEAFF.

A note on this clone: This likely comes from a read error, as the CDR3 has no conserved phenylalanine or tryptophan at its end. This chain's CDR3 is CASRGGLAVTYEQYL. The CDR3 DNA is TGTGCCAGCAGGGGGGGGCTAGCGGTAACCTACGAGCAGTACCTC. J is TRBJ2-7 and V is TRBV28; D might be TRBD2 (7 bases). Trimming removed 6 bases at V and 2 bases at J, with 17 bases between. Per germline, CDR1 MDHEN and CDR2 SYDVKM. This CDR3 comprises 15 residues.

The CDR3 is CASSFGGNEQFF. CDR3 DNA sequence: TGTGCCAGCAGCTTCGGGGGGAATGAGCAGTTCTTC. The chain employs TRBV5-8 and TRBJ2-1, with TRBD2 matching over 7 bases. Per germline, CDR1 SGHTS and CDR2 YDEGEE. The CDR3 spans 12 residues. J was trimmed by 7 bases and V by 2 bases; bases with no gene match: 0.

The chain joins TRBV2 to TRBJ1-4; TRBD1 aligns across 7 bases. Germline V gives CDR1 SNHLY, CDR2 FYNNEI. This CDR3 has 13 amino acids. The V and J ends lost 8 bases and 7 bases, in that order; junction bases with no gene match: 7. The CDR3 sequence: CASYWDSREKLFF. Written as DNA, the CDR3 is TGTGCCAGCTATTGGGACAGCCGTGAAAAACTGTTTTTT.

This clone has just one count. The CDR3 DNA reads TGCGCCAGCAGCTTGGAGCGGGAGACAGATACGCAGTATTTT. This sequence encodes CASSLERETDTQYF. The chain carries TRBV5-1 and TRBJ2-3; the match to TRBD2 covers 8 bases. From germline, CDR1 is SGHRS and CDR2 YFSETQ. The CDR3 length is 14 residues. V gave up 0 bases and J gave up 3 bases; unmatched junction bases: 0.

This rearrangement joins TRBV28 to TRBJ1-5, with 10 bases fitting TRBD1. Germline lookup yields CDR1 MDHEN and CDR2 SYDVKM. This CDR3 has 18 amino acids. V dropped 8 bases and J dropped 2; count of bases not matched to a gene: 15. CDR3 DNA: TGTGCCAGCGTTGGATCCCAGACAGGGGGCGCGGGCAATCAGCCCCAGCATTTT. As protein: CASVGSQTGGAGNQPQHF.

This chain uses TRBV29-1 with TRBJ1-6; 7 positions agree with TRBD1. The CDR3 spans 14 residues. Trimming removed 4 bases from V and 9 bases from J; junction bases left unmatched: 9. From germline, CDR1 is SQVTM and CDR2 ANQGSEA. CDR3 in amino acids: CSVGETGQGSPLHF. The CDR3, as DNA: TGCAGCGTTGGCGAGACAGGGCAAGGTTCACCCCTCCACTTT. Together with reference TRBV29-1 and TRBJ1-6, the CDR3 gives the full variable domain: SAVISQKPSRDICQRGTSLTIQCQVDSQVTMMFWYRQQPGQSLTLIATANQGSEATYESGFVIDKFPISRPNLTFSTLTVSNMSPEDSSIYLCSVGETGQGSPLHFGNGTRLTVT.

The chain combines TRBV6-6 with TRBJ1-6; 8 nucleotides agree with TRBD1. The length of the CDR3 is 15 residues. CDR1 MNHNY and CDR2 SVGAGI come from the germline V gene (reference sequence). The ends lost 2 bases at V and 7 bases at J; junction bases unmatched: 4. The CDR3 DNA reads as TGTGCCAGCAGTTACCTACGGACAGGGAATTCACCCCTCCACTTT. As protein: CASSYLRTGNSPLHF.

Details on this clone: One end of the junction varies from germline; a read error may be responsible. The chain is built from TRBV7-9 and TRBJ2-1, with 7 nucleotides matching TRBD1. The CDR3 loop spans 13 amino acids. Looked up from germline, CDR1 is SEHNR and CDR2 is FQNEAQ (reference sequence). The CDR3 region is CVSSPDRPGEQFF. The CDR3 region has the DNA TGTGTCAGCAGCCCGGACAGGCCCGGTGAGCAGTTCTTC.

J is TRBJ2-3 and V is TRBV27; perhaps TRBD2 as D (6 bases). CDR1 is MNHEY, CDR2 SMNVEV, per germline (reference sequence). V shed 2 bases and J shed 6 bases, with 12 bases lying between them. This CDR3 spans 14 amino acids. The CDR3 DNA reads TGTGCCAGCAGTTTACTTGGGAGGTGGGATACGCAGTATTTT. Translation: CASSLLGRWDTQYF.

The chain has TRBV19 and TRBJ2-3; D perhaps matches TRBD2 (6 bases). The V gene's germline CDR1 is LNHDA and CDR2 SQIVND (reference sequence). The V and J ends lost 0 bases and 3 bases respectively, with 16 bases between them. This CDR3 is built from 17 residues. CDR3 loop: CASSIDLGGLGTDTQYF. The CDR3 region has the DNA TGTGCCAGTAGTATAGATCTGGGGGGACTTGGAACAGATACGCAGTATTTT.

About this clone: A single base separates this from a much larger clone, so it may be a read error. The chain couples TRBV29-1 to TRBJ2-7; 10 nucleotides match TRBD1. The CDR3 runs 13 residues. V gave up 8 bases and J gave up 3 bases; unmatched junction bases: 7. Germline V gene lookup returns CDR1 SQVTM and CDR2 ANQGSEA. CDR3 sequence: CSTTGTGDYEQYF. The CDR3 DNA follows: TGCAGCACCACCGGGACAGGGGACTACGAGCAGTACTTC.

V is TRBV5-1 and J is TRBJ2-7; 10 nucleotides match TRBD2. The CDR3 is 16 residues long. From germline, CDR1 is SGHRS and CDR2 YFSETQ. V trimming: 2 bases; J trimming: 0 bases; junction bases outside the gene matches: 5. This chain's CDR3 is CASSFSASGSSYEQYF. As DNA, the CDR3 is TGCGCCAGCAGCTTTTCGGCTAGCGGGAGCTCCTACGAGCAGTACTTC.

V usage is TRBV10-1 and J usage is TRBJ2-7, with D perhaps TRBD1 (6 bases). The CDR3 is 15 amino acids. Trimming cost V 4 bases and J 0 bases, with 13 bases left between them. Per the germline V gene, CDR1 is WNHNN and CDR2 is SYGVQD (reference sequence). The CDR3 nucleotides are TGCGCCAGCAGTGCGCCCGACAGGAGCTCCTACGAGCAGTACTTC. Translated: CASSAPDRSSYEQYF.

Here the CDR3 DNA reads TGTGCCAGCAGTGGGCAGGGGGCGTCTGGGGCCAACGTCCTGACTTTC. Translation gives CASSGQGASGANVLTF. The chain has TRBV2 and TRBJ2-6; 8 nucleotides align to TRBD1. Germline V gene lookup returns CDR1 SNHLY and CDR2 FYNNEI. V gave up 4 bases and J gave up 1 base; unmatched junction bases: 3. The CDR3 covers 16 residues.